One and the same sample provided the 8 T cell receptor beta chains below, sequenced in a study of blood T cell repertoires in COVID-19. Sequencing used immunoSEQ multiplex PCR; TCRdb keeps in-frame clones, though not all of them. The data hold some 130,000 clones, with roughly 90% observed a single time. Material: peripheral blood. These receptors were obtained from a man in his 70s with active COVID-19.

V and J are TRBV5-1 and TRBJ2-1, with 8 bases matching TRBD1. The CDR3 has 16 residues. Germline V CDR1 and CDR2: SGHRS, YFSETQ. V trimming: 2 bases; J trimming: 6 bases; junction bases outside the gene matches: 10. The CDR3 loop is CASSFQGQGRGNEQFF. CDR3 bases: TGCGCCAGCAGCTTCCAAGGACAGGGAAGGGGCAATGAGCAGTTCTTC.

This sequence joins TRBV6-1 and TRBJ2-7, with 10 nucleotides matching TRBD1. The V gene's germline CDR1 is MNHNS and CDR2 SASEGT. This CDR3 comprises 14 residues. V was pared by 3 bases and J by 7 bases, with 6 bases of the junction left unmatched. Here the CDR3 DNA reads TGTGCCAGCAGTGATTGGGACAGGGGAAGGGAGCAGTACTTC. This encodes CASSDWDRGREQYF.

CDR3 DNA: TGTGCCACCAGCAGAGACCCGGGGGACTATCAGCCCCAGCATTTT. As protein: CATSRDPGDYQPQHF. The V call is TRBV15, the J call TRBJ1-5; tentatively, D is TRBD1 (5 bases). CDR3 size: 15 residues. The V gene lost 0 bases and the J gene lost 5 bases, with 11 bases spanning the gap. From germline, CDR1 is LNHNV and CDR2 YYDKDF (reference sequence).

The genes are TRBV27 and TRBJ1-5; D call uncertain. V gave up 8 bases and J gave up 3 bases, with 14 bases separating them. This CDR3 is 14 amino acids long. Germline values: CDR1 MNHEY, CDR2 SMNVEV (reference sequence). The CDR3 sequence is CASSRVGSNQPQHF. The CDR3 DNA is TGTGCCAGCTCGAGGGTAGGGTCCAATCAGCCCCAGCATTTT.

The chain links TRBV28 to TRBJ1-5; TRBD1 matches 10 bases. The CDR3 loop spans 15 amino acids. The germline gives CDR1 MDHEN, CDR2 SYDVKM. Unmatched junction bases numbered 6, after V lost 6 bases and J lost 4 bases. The CDR3 loop reads CASRDRTGGNQPQHF. The CDR3 DNA reads TGTGCCAGCAGGGACCGGACAGGGGGGAATCAGCCCCAGCATTTT. Using reference TRBV28 and TRBJ1-5 for the parts outside the CDR3, the full variable domain is DVKVTQSSRYLVKRTGEKVFLECVQDMDHENMFWYRQDPGLGLRLIYFSYDVKMKEKGDIPEGYSVSREKKERFSLILESASTNQTSMYLCASRDRTGGNQPQHFGDGTRLSIL.

The chain combines TRBV7-9 with TRBJ1-4, with D possibly matching TRBD1 (6 bases). This CDR3 has 15 residues. V lost 5 bases to trimming and J lost 0 bases, with 10 bases between them. Per germline, CDR1 SEHNR and CDR2 FQNEAQ (reference sequence). Here the CDR3 reads CASSPRTATNEKLFF. CDR3 nucleotide sequence: TGTGCCAGCAGCCCTAGGACAGCAACTAATGAAAAACTGTTTTTT.

V and J are TRBV21-1 and TRBJ1-5; TRBD1 is taken as the D call from the table, unchecked against the DNA. TRBV21-1 counts as a pseudogene. The CDR3 is made up of 15 amino acids. The CDR3 sequence: CASSRNGRGNQPQHF. DNA for the CDR3: TGTGCCAGCAGCCGTAACGGCAGGGGCAATCAGCCCCAGCATTTT.

This clone was counted a single time. The chain carries TRBV13 and TRBJ2-7; 15 nucleotides agree with TRBD2. Germline CDR1 is PRHDT and CDR2 is FYEKMQ (reference sequence). V lost 2 bases, J lost 6 bases, and 2 bases stayed unmatched. The CDR3 is 15 residues long. The CDR3 spells CASSLRTSGRAEQYF. CDR3 DNA: TGTGCCAGCAGCTTAAGGACTAGCGGGAGGGCCGAGCAGTACTTC.